The 6 T cell receptor beta chains below were found in one sample sequenced in a study of blood T cell repertoires in COVID-19. This table comes from immunoSEQ multiplex PCR, and its TCRdb copy is limited to in-frame clones, with some not included. The table records some 150,000 clones, roughly nine tenths of them present only once. Sequencing was performed on peripheral blood. These receptors all stem from a woman in her sixties or seventies with active or convalescent COVID-19.

The rearrangement joins TRBV3-1 (or the pseudogene TRBV3-2) to TRBJ1-2; TRBD1 matches at 7 bases. Germline CDR1 and CDR2: LGHDT and YNNKEL (reference sequence). V lost 3 bases, J lost 4 bases, and 8 bases stayed unmatched. This CDR3 has 15 residues. As DNA, the CDR3 is TGTGCCAGCAGCCATAAGACAGGGCTAGTCTATGGCTACACCTTC. Amino acid sequence: CASSHKTGLVYGYTF.

This chain uses TRBV25-1 with TRBJ2-5; possibly TRBD2 for D (6 bases). CDR3 length equals 15 residues. The V gene's germline CDR1 is MGHDK and CDR2 SYGVNS. Trimming removed 1 base from V and 5 bases from J, with 14 bases in between. The CDR3: CASSELGGAWETQYF. CDR3 DNA: TGTGCCAGCAGTGAATTAGGCGGGGCCTGGGAGACCCAGTACTTC. Drawing the rest from reference TRBV25-1 and TRBJ2-5, the complete variable domain is EADIYQTPRYLVIGTGKKITLECSQTMGHDKMYWYQQDPGMELHLIHYSYGVNSTEKGDLSSESTVSRIRTEHFPLTLESARPSHTSQYLCASSELGGAWETQYFGPGTRLLVL.

A word on this clone: This sample includes further DNA sequences coding for the same CDR3. The chain is built from TRBV9 and TRBJ2-1; 12 nucleotides match TRBD2. CDR3 length equals 16 residues. The V gene's germline CDR1 is SGDLS and CDR2 YYNGEE. J was trimmed by 9 bases and V by 2 bases; bases with no gene match: 9. This chain's CDR3 is CASSVQLAGGMGEQFF. The CDR3, as DNA: TGTGCCAGCAGCGTCCAACTAGCGGGGGGAATGGGTGAGCAGTTCTTC.

The V and J genes are TRBV5-1 and TRBJ2-1, with TRBD2 identical over 9 bases. V gave up 0 bases and J gave up 4 bases; unmatched junction bases: 5. The CDR3 totals 16 residues. Germline CDR1 is SGHRS and CDR2 is YFSETQ. CDR3 region: CASSLVGSGGYNEQFF. The CDR3 DNA reads as TGCGCCAGCAGCTTGGTCGGTAGCGGGGGTTACAATGAGCAGTTCTTC.

CDR3 coding DNA: TGTGCCAGCTCACCAAATCGGGAGCAACAGGGGTTCGGCACTGAAGCTTTCTTT. Amino acids: CASSPNREQQGFGTEAFF. This chain uses TRBV18 with TRBJ1-1; 7 bases line up with TRBD1. Germline CDR1 reads KGHSH; CDR2 reads LQKENI. Germline trimming cut 2 bases from V and 4 bases from J; bases unmatched to any gene: 16. The CDR3 runs to 18 residues.

The chain uses TRBV7-9 and TRBJ1-4; TRBD1 aligns across 10 bases. The V and J ends lost 5 bases and 5 bases, in that order; junction bases with no gene match: 11. The germline V gene encodes CDR1 SEHNR and CDR2 FQNEAQ (reference sequence). The CDR3 is 17 residues long. The CDR3 is CASSTGTGDLGNEKLFF. Here the CDR3 DNA reads TGTGCCAGCAGCACCGGGACAGGGGACCTTGGGAATGAAAAACTGTTTTTT.